The source of this T cell receptor beta chain is a study of monozygotic twins with inflammatory bowel disease. CDR3 length equals 14 residues. Germline V gene lookup returns CDR1 SGHKS and CDR2 YYEKEE (reference sequence). Reanalyzing the 5' RACE reads, TCRdb keeps one entry per CDR3 protein, without DNA. The sample has fewer than 550,000 distinct CDR3 sequences. This chain uses TRBV5-5 with TRBJ1-2. The sequenced sample was blood. This TCR was recovered from a human donor with ulcerative colitis or Crohn's disease, or a healthy co-twin of an affected twin (not recorded which). The CDR3 loop reads CASSLELGVYGYTF.